This T cell receptor beta chain came from a study of blood T cell repertoires in COVID-19. About the research overall: T cells, B-cell-depleted T cells, or PBMCs supplied cDNA or gDNA.

Per the authors' pipeline: By means of reference gene primer amplification, nucleated cell counts were estimated. Libraries were prepared by immunoSEQ multiplex PCR; TCRdb keeps only in-frame clonotypes and omits some of them. The V and J calls and the clone size are those of that table, but D and trimming were determined from the DNA. Here the sample spans under 200,000 clones, about 80% being singletons. Grouping used clinical history reported by participants in a survey and questionnaire. Cohort 3 donors were reported recovered after two negative PCRs, clearance, or symptom resolution. This CDR3 has 12 amino acids. Looked up from germline, CDR1 is SNHLY and CDR2 is FYNNEI. V gave up 5 bases and J gave up 0 bases, with 5 bases separating them.

The rearrangement joins TRBV2 to TRBJ2-7; unclear D gene. Sequencing used PBMCs or T cells enriched from blood (not recorded which). This sequence originates from a woman aged 55-69 years who had recovered from COVID-19. This chain's CDR3 is CASSWASYEQYF. CDR3 DNA sequence: TGTGCCAGCAGTTGGGCCTCCTACGAGCAGTACTTC.